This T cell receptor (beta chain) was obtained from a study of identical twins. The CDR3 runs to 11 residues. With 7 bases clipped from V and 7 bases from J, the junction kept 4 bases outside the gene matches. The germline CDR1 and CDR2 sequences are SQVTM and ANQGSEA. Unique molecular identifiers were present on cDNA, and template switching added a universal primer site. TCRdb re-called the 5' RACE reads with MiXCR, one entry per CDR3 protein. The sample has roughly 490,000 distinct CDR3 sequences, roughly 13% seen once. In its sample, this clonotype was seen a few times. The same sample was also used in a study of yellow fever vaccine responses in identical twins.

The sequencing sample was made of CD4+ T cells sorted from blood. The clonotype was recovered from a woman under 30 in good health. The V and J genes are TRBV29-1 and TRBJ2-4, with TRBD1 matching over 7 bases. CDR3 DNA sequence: TGCAGCGCACCGACAGGGAACATTCAGTACTTC. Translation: CSAPTGNIQYF.